This TCR beta chain was sequenced for a study of cytomegalovirus exposure and HLA in healthy donors. Study results and caveats: Presence/absence analyses supposed approximately even sequencing depth among donors. Later genetic work tied a missense DCLRE1C variant to beta-chain V and J trimming. Most TCR sequences were rare, but some public TCRs occurred in many donors.

As regards this clone: The antigen remains unidentified.

Germline V gene sequence: CDR1 ENHRY, CDR2 SYGVKD. Losses at the gene ends were 4 bases for V and 0 bases for J; bases not matched to a gene: 5. The CDR3 has 16 residues. Researchers ran the PCR with 60 Vbeta and 13 Jbeta primers. Using immunoSEQ multiplex PCR, the repertoire was profiled, and TCRdb retains in-frame clones only, with some absent. The sample consists of around 80,000 clones, 78% of them appearing once. This TCR derives from a man between 18 and 29 years old in good health and CMV-seropositive. The J gene is TRBJ2-3, the V gene TRBV10-3; 9 nucleotides match TRBD1. Material: PBMCs. The CDR3 loop reads CAISALQGASTDTQYF. As DNA, the CDR3 is TGTGCCATCAGTGCCCTACAGGGGGCCAGCACAGATACGCAGTATTTT.